A selection of T cell receptor beta chains follows, all from one sample in a study of cytomegalovirus exposure and HLA in healthy donors. Libraries were prepared by immunoSEQ multiplex PCR; TCRdb keeps only in-frame clonotypes and omits some of them. The data hold 150,000 to 200,000 clones, with around four fifths observed a single time. Sequencing was carried out using PBMCs. These receptors all stem from a woman aged 30 to 39 in good health and CMV-seropositive. The CDR3 runs from the conserved cysteine through the conserved F or W. D genes are given only for firm matches. Clone size appears in some rows only: once, few, many, or a class for an expanded clone.

j_call clone_size d_call v_call cdr3_aa cdr3_nt
TRBJ2-3 . TRBD2 TRBV5-1 CASSLVAGGTDTQYF TGCGCCAGCAGCTTGGTGGCGGGAGGGACAGATACGCAGTATTTT
TRBJ2-3 . . TRBV2 CASSLRDIGTDTQYF TGTGCCAGCAGCCTCCGGGACATAGGCACAGATACGCAGTATTTT
TRBJ2-7 few TRBD1 TRBV6-1 CASSQGARYEQYF TGTGCCAGCAGCCAGGGGGCGCGGTACGAGCAGTACTTC
TRBJ2-7 once TRBD2 TRBV28 CASSPSGSLYEQYF TGTGCCAGCAGTCCAAGCGGGAGTCTCTACGAGCAGTACTTC
TRBJ1-1 . . TRBV14 CASSATGNTEAFF TGTGCCAGCAGCGCAACCGGGAACACTGAAGCTTTCTTT
TRBJ2-3 . TRBD2 TRBV6-6 CASSSAGAGGDTQYF TGTGCCAGCAGTTCCGCTGGGGCGGGAGGAGATACGCAGTATTTT
TRBJ2-7 . . TRBV6-5 CASSPRLQLSYEQYF TGTGCCAGCAGTCCTCGCCTCCAGTTATCCTACGAGCAGTACTTC
TRBJ1-2 . . TRBV27 CASPSGEANYGYTF TGTGCCAGCCCCAGCGGTGAAGCTAACTATGGCTACACCTTC
TRBJ1-1 . . TRBV14 CASSRLGPNTEAFF TGTGCCAGCAGCCGCTTGGGCCCCAACACTGAAGCTTTCTTT
TRBJ2-2 . . TRBV6-5 CASSRTGTGELFF TGTGCCAGCAGTAGAACAGGCACCGGGGAGCTGTTTTTT
TRBJ1-4 . . TRBV6-1 CASNRDRGEKLFF TGTGCCAGCAACAGGGATAGGGGTGAAAAACTGTTTTTT
TRBJ2-1 . . TRBV18 CASSPIGGGYNEQFF TGTGCCAGCTCACCAATCGGAGGTGGATACAATGAGCAGTTCTTC
TRBJ2-3 . TRBD2 TRBV30 CAWKGLAVHTDTQYF TGTGCCTGGAAGGGTCTAGCGGTACACACAGATACGCAGTATTTT
TRBJ2-5 once TRBD2 TRBV7-8 CASTGRAFEETQYF TGTGCCAGCACGGGGAGGGCCTTTGAAGAGACCCAGTACTTC
TRBJ2-3 . . TRBV19 CASSFSDRDTRYTDTQYF TGTGCCAGTAGTTTTTCCGACCGGGACACCCGTTACACAGATACGCAGTATTTT
TRBJ1-2 . TRBD1 TRBV20-1 CGGQNYGYTF TGCGGGGGACAGAACTATGGCTACACCTTC
TRBJ2-5 . . TRBV6-5 CASSYGETGETQYF TGTGCCAGCAGTTACGGGGAGACTGGAGAGACCCAGTACTTC
TRBJ2-5 . TRBD2 TRBV4-2 CASSLSAGELATQYF TGTGCCAGCAGCCTAAGCGCGGGGGAGTTGGCGACCCAGTACTTC
TRBJ2-5 . . TRBV7-3 CASSLEGRTDSAETQYF TGTGCCAGCAGCTTGGAGGGGCGCACAGATTCCGCAGAGACCCAGTACTTC
TRBJ2-5 few TRBD2 TRBV7-7 CASSLVLAGQETQYF TGTGCCAGCAGCTTAGTACTAGCGGGCCAAGAGACCCAGTACTTC
TRBJ2-4 . TRBD2 TRBV28 CASSLSIRGRALKYKNIQYF TGTGCCAGCAGTTTAAGTATCCGCGGGAGGGCCCTAAAATACAAAAACATTCAGTACTTC
TRBJ1-3 . . TRBV19 CASSIGGGGNTIYF TGTGCCAGTAGTATAGGGGGGGGCGGAAACACCATATATTTT
TRBJ2-7 . . TRBV13 CASSAYYEQYF TGTGCCAGCAGCGCCTACTACGAGCAGTACTTC
TRBJ2-5 . . TRBV4-3 CASSQGQQETQYF TGCGCCAGCAGCCAAGGACAGCAAGAGACCCAGTACTTC
TRBJ2-7 few . TRBV6-5 CASRRQYEQYF TGTGCCAGCAGGAGACAGTACGAGCAGTACTTC
TRBJ2-5 few . TRBV29-1 CSADPKGQGETQYF TGCAGCGCCGACCCGAAGGGCCAGGGGGAGACCCAGTACTTC
TRBJ2-2 . TRBD1 TRBV19 CASKDRGSSGELFF TGTGCCAGTAAAGACAGGGGTAGTTCCGGGGAGCTGTTTTTT
TRBJ2-1 . TRBD2 TRBV5-4 CASSLGGLAGDEQFF TGTGCCAGCAGCTTGGGGGGACTAGCGGGAGATGAGCAGTTCTTC
TRBJ2-7 . . TRBV28 CASRGWTNSYEQYF TGTGCCAGCAGGGGTTGGACAAACTCCTACGAGCAGTACTTC
TRBJ2-1 . . TRBV4-2 CASSHRYPLASYNEQFF TGTGCCAGCAGCCATCGATACCCTCTAGCAAGCTACAATGAGCAGTTCTTC
TRBJ2-4 . . TRBV5-6 CASSWAGEGDIQYF TGTGCCAGCAGCTGGGCGGGGGAGGGGGACATTCAGTACTTC
TRBJ1-2 . TRBD1 TRBV19 CASTYFRTRQGVLSQGYTF TGTGCCAGTACCTACTTCCGAACCCGACAGGGAGTCCTCTCTCAGGGCTACACCTTC
TRBJ2-3 . TRBD1 TRBV29-1 CSVERDRGTGDTQYF TGCAGCGTTGAACGGGACAGGGGGACGGGGGATACGCAGTATTTT
TRBJ1-2 . . TRBV29-1 CSVEGKDGHGYTF TGCAGCGTTGAAGGAAAGGATGGGCATGGCTACACCTTC
TRBJ1-1 . . TRBV14 CASSQEASGGVAFF TGTGCCAGCAGCCAAGAAGCGTCCGGGGGGGTAGCTTTCTTT